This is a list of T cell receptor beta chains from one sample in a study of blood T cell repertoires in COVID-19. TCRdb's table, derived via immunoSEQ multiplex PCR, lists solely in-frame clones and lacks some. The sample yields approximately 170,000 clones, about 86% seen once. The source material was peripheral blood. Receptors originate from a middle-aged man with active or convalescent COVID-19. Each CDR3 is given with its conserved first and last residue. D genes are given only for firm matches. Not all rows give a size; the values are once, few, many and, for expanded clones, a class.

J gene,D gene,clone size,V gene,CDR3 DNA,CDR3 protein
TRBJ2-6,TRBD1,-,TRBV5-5,TGTGCCAGCAGCCCGGACAGGGTTGGGGCCAACGTCCTGACTTTC,CASSPDRVGANVLTF
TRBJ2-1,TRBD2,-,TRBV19,TGTGCCAGTGGGGACTATTCTAGCGGGGGGCTAAATGAGCAGTTCTTC,CASGDYSSGGLNEQFF
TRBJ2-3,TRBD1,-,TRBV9,TGTGCCAGCAGCGTACAGGGGGATAGCACAGATACGCAGTATTTT,CASSVQGDSTDTQYF
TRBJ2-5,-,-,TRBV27,TGTGCCAGCAGTCTCGAGTACCAAGAGACCCAGTACTTC,CASSLEYQETQYF
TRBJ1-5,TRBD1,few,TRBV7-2,TGTGCCAGCAGCTCCGTCGGACAGGGCAATCAGCCCCAGCATTTT,CASSSVGQGNQPQHF
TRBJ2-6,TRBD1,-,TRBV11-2,TGTGCCAGCAGCTCCGGACAGGGGGCTGGGGCCAACGTCCTGACTTTC,CASSSGQGAGANVLTF
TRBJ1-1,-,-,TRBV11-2,TGTGCCAGCAGCTTAGCAGGGACAACTCGTCCATTTATGAACACTGAAGCTTTCTTT,CASSLAGTTRPFMNTEAFF
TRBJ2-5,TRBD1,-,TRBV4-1,TGCGCCAGCAGCAGCGGACAGGGAACAGAGACCCAGTACTTC,CASSSGQGTETQYF
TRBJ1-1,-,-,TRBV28,TGTGCCAGCAGTATCCTTACAGGCCCCCAAGACGCTTTCTTT,CASSILTGPQDAFF
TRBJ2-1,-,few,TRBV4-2,TGTGCCAGCAGCCAAGATCAGGGGATCTATGAGCAGTTCTTC,CASSQDQGIYEQFF
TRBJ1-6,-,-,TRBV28,TGTGCCAGCAGTTTCTTACAGGGTCTGTCCCTCCACTTT,CASSFLQGLSLHF
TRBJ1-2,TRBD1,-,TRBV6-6,TGTGCCAGCGGTCAACAGGGGGCCAATGGCTACACCTTC,CASGQQGANGYTF
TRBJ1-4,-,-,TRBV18,TGTGCCAGCTCACTAACCTACGGGACAATCGATGAAAAACTGTTTTTT,CASSLTYGTIDEKLFF
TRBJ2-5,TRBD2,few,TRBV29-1,TGCAGCGTAAGACCTCCGGGACTAGCGGTCCAAGAGACCCAGTACTTC,CSVRPPGLAVQETQYF
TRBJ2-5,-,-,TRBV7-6,TGTGCCAGCAGCCTCGGGGACCAAGAGACCCAGTACTTC,CASSLGDQETQYF
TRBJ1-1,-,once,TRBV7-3,TGTGCCAGCAGCCCACAGAAGAACACTGAAGCTTTCTTT,CASSPQKNTEAFF
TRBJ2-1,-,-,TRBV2,TGTGCCAGCAGTTACAGGGTGAATGAGCAGTTCTTC,CASSYRVNEQFF
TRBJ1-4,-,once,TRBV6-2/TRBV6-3,TGTGCCAGCAGCCGGGACTTAAGGCGGGAAAAACTGTTTTTT,CASSRDLRREKLFF
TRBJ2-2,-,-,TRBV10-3,TGTGCCATCAGTGACCCGGGAAGCGCCGGGGAGCTGTTTTTT,CAISDPGSAGELFF
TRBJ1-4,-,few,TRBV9,TGTGCCAGCAGCAGCCGGGACACCACCGGGATGCTTGGGGAAAAACTGTTTTTT,CASSSRDTTGMLGEKLFF
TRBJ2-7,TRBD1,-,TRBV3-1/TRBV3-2,TGTGCCAGCAGCCCAGACAGGGGGTACGAGCAGTACTTC,CASSPDRGYEQYF
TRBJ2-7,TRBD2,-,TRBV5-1,TGCGCCAGCAGCTTGCTTCCGGGACTAGCGGGTTGGACCTACGAGCAGTACTTC,CASSLLPGLAGWTYEQYF
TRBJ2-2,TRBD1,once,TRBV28,TGTGCCAGCCAAAGGTCGGGACAGGGGACCGGGGAGCTGTTTTTT,CASQRSGQGTGELFF
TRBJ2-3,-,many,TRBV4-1,TGCGCCAGCAGCACACCAAACAGGGTTCCAGATACGCAGTATTTT,CASSTPNRVPDTQYF
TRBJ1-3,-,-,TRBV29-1,TGCAGCGTTGTTATGGGAAACACCATATATTTT,CSVVMGNTIYF
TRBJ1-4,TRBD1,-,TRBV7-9,TGTGCCAGCAGCTTAGAAGGACAGGGTGGTGAAAAACTGTTTTTT,CASSLEGQGGEKLFF
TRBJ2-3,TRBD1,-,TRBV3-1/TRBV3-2,TGTGCCAGCAGCCAGCGAGACAGGGAAGATACGCAGTATTTT,CASSQRDREDTQYF
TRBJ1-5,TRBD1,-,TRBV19,TGTGCCAGTAAATCCCCGGACAGGGGAGTACAGCCCCAGCATTTT,CASKSPDRGVQPQHF
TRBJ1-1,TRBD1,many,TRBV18,TGTGCCAGCTCGAGACAGGGCCCGAACACTGAAGCTTTCTTT,CASSRQGPNTEAFF
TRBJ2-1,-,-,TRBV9,TGTGCCAGCAATTCCGGGTCTAAGGACAATGAGCAGTTCTTC,CASNSGSKDNEQFF
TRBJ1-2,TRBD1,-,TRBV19,TGTGCCAGTAGTATGGGGACAGTGATAAACTATGGCTACACCTTC,CASSMGTVINYGYTF
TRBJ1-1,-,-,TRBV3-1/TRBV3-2,TGTGCCAGCAGCCACACAACAGGGAACACTGAAGCTTTCTTT,CASSHTTGNTEAFF
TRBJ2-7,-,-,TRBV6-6,TGTGCCAGCAGTTATAGTGAGGGGGCGGGGCCTAACTTC,CASSYSEGAGPNF
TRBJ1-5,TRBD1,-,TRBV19,TGTGCCAGTAGTAAGGGACAGGGAAATCAGCCCCAGCATTTT,CASSKGQGNQPQHF
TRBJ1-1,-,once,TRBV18,TGTGCCAGCTCACCAAGGACAGTGGGCACTGAAGCTTTCTTT,CASSPRTVGTEAFF
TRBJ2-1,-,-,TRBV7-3,TGTGCCAGCAGCCCGCCGGGAGCTAACAATGAGCAGTTCTTC,CASSPPGANNEQFF
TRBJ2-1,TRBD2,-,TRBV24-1,TGTGCCACCAGTGATCGGACTAGCGGGGATGAGCAGTTCTTC,CATSDRTSGDEQFF
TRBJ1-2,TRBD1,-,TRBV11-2,TGTGCCAGCAGCTTAGGGAGACAGGGCTATGGCTACACCTTC,CASSLGRQGYGYTF
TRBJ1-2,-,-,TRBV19,TGTGCCAGTAGTATAGAGAAGGGGGTTGGCTACACCTTC,CASSIEKGVGYTF
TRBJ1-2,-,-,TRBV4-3,TGCGCCAGCAGCCAAGATTTGTCAAACTATGGCTACACCTTC,CASSQDLSNYGYTF
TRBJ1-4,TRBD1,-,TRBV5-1,TGCGCCAGCGCCAACAGGGGGGCAACTAATGAAAAACTGTTTTTT,CASANRGATNEKLFF
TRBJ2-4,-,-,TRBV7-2,TGTGCCAGCAGCCCCCCGGGGGCCAAAAACATTCAGTACTTC,CASSPPGAKNIQYF
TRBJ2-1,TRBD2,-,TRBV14,TGTGCCAGCAGCCAACTCGGCGGGGGGCTAAAAAATGAGCAGTTCTTC,CASSQLGGGLKNEQFF
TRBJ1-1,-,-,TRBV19,TGTGCCAGTAGTATAGAATTCGGCACTACGAACACTGAAGCTTTCTTT,CASSIEFGTTNTEAFF
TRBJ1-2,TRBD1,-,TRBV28,TGTGCCAGCGTAAAACGACCGGGACAGGGGGCCTACACCTTC,CASVKRPGQGAYTF
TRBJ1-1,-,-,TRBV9,TGTGCCAGCAGCTCACAGGGCCCCAACACTGAAGCTTTCTTT,CASSSQGPNTEAFF
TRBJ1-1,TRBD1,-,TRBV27,TGTGCCAGCAGTCCTTCAGGGGGCGGCACTGAAGCTTTCTTT,CASSPSGGGTEAFF
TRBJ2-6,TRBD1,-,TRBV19,TGTGCCAGTAGTTTTCGACAGGGGGTCTCCTCTGGGGCCAACGTCCTGACTTTC,CASSFRQGVSSGANVLTF
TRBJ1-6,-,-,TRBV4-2,TGTGCCAGCAGCCAGGACTCCTACTCCTATAATTCACCCCTCCACTTT,CASSQDSYSYNSPLHF
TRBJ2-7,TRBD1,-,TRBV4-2,TGTGCCAGCAGCCAAGGACAGGGGGCCTACGAGCAGTACTTC,CASSQGQGAYEQYF
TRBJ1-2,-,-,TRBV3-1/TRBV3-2,TGTGCCAGCAGCCAAGATCTGTACGGGAACTATGGCTACACCTTC,CASSQDLYGNYGYTF
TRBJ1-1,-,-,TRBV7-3,TGTGCCAGCAGCTTAGGCCAGGCGAACACTGAAGCTTTCTTT,CASSLGQANTEAFF
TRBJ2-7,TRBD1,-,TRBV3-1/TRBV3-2,TGTGCCAGCAGGCCCGGGACAGGGGCTTCAAAGCAGTACTTC,CASRPGTGASKQYF
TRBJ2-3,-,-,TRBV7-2,TGTGCCAGCAGCTTGGGACTCCTAAACACAGATACGCAGTATTTT,CASSLGLLNTDTQYF